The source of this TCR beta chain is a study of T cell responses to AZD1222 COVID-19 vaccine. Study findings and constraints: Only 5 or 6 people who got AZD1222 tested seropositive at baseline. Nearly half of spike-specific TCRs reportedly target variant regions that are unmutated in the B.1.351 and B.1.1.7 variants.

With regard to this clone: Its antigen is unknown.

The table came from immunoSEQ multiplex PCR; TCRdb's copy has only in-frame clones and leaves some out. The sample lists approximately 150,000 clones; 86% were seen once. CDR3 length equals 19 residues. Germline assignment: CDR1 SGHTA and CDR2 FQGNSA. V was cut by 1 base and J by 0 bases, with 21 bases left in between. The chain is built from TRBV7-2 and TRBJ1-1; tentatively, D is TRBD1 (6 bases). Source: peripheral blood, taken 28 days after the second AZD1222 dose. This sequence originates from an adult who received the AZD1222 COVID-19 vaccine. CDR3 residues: CASSLGFPGTTMLNTEAFF. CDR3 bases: TGTGCCAGCAGCTTAGGTTTTCCCGGGACAACAATGTTGAACACTGAAGCTTTCTTT. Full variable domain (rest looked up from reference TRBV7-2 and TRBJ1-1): GAGVSQSPSNKVTEKGKDVELRCDPISGHTALYWYRQSLGQGLEFLIYFQGNSAPDKSGLPSDRFSAERTGGSVSTLTIQRTQQEDSAVYLCASSLGFPGTTMLNTEAFFGQGTRLTVV.